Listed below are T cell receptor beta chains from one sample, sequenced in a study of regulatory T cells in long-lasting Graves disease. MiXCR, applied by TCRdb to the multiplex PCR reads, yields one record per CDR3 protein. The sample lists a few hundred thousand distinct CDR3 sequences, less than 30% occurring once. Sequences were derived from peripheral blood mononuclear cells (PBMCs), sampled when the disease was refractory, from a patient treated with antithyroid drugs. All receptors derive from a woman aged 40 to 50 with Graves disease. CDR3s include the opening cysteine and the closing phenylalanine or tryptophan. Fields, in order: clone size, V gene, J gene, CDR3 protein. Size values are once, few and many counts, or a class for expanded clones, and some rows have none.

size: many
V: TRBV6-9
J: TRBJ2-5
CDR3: CASSYLASGLQETQYF

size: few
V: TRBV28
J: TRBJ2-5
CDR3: CASRKRFSRQETQYF

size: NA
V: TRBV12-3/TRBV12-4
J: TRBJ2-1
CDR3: CASSQNFGGNEQFF

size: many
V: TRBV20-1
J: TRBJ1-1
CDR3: CSALSDRMNTEAFF

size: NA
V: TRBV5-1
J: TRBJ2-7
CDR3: CASSEGWGYEQYF

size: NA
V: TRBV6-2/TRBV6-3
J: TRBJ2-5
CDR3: CASSYPVSGMYQETQYF

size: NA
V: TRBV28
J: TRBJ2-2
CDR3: CASKSPGQGHTGELSF

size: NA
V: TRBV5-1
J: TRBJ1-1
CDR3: CASGLEGNTEAFF

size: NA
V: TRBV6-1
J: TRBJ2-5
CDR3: CAIYPFLAGALKREETQYF

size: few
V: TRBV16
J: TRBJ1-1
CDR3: CASSQFSRVNTEAFF

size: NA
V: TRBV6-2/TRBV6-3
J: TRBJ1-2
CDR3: CASSALVSGANYGYTF

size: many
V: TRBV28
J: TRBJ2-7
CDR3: CASTRDSFPDEQYF

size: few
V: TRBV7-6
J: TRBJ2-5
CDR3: CASSLGASGSVQETQYF

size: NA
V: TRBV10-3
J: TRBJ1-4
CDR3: CAIRQGSGEKLFF

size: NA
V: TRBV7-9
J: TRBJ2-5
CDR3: CASTRGATQETQYF

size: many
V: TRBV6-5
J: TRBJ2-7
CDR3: CASSYRTLTGTSNEQYF

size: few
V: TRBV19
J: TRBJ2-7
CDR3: CASSIYGRGYEQYF

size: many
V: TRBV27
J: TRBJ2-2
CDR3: CASRPREMGTGELFF

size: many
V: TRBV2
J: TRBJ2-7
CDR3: CASRLSAGGDYEQYF

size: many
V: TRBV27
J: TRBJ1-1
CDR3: CASSLSFGAGETEAFF

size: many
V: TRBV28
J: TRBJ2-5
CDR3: CASSTLDTVFRTQYF

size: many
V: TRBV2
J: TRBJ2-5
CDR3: CASKNELGRSQETQYF

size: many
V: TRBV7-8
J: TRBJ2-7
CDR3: CASSLSPGRAEQYF

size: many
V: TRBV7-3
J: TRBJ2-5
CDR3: CASSLTIEETQYF

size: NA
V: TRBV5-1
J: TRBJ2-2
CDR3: CASRWAGDTGELFF

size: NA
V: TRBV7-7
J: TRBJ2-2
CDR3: CASSPTGLNTGELFF

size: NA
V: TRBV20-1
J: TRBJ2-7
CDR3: CSASGWGEQYF

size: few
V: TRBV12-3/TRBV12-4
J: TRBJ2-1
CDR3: CASSFIRSGRYQNEQFF

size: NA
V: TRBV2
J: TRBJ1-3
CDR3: CAIQGVGNTIYF

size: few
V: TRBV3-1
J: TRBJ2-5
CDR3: CASSPNRGTDQETQYF

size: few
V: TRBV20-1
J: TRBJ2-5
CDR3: CSAKTGTGFETQYF

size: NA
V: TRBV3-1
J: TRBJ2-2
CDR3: CASSQDTAGTGELFF

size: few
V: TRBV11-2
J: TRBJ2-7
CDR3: CASSLDVGPAGTYEQYF